This is a list of T cell receptor beta chains from one sample in a study of cytomegalovirus exposure and HLA in healthy donors. The method was immunoSEQ multiplex PCR; TCRdb's version includes in-frame clones alone and lacks a portion of them. The sample holds some 150,000 clones; more than 80% are singletons and the top ten take less than 15%. The sample taken for sequencing was PBMCs. The source is a woman aged 50 to 65 in good health and CMV-seronegative. Each CDR3 is given with its conserved first and last residue. The D gene is left open where the match is weak. Size tells how often a clone was seen (once, few, many) or the class of an expanded clone, and some rows leave it out.

>TRBJ1-4|NA|NA|TRBV6-1
CASSEDWTTEKLFF
TGTGCCAGCAGTGAAGACTGGACTACCGAAAAACTGTTTTTT
>TRBJ2-2|NA|NA|TRBV11-2
CASSFPPQGRNTGELFF
TGTGCCAGCAGCTTCCCCCCCCAGGGGAGGAACACCGGGGAGCTGTTTTTT
>TRBJ1-2|NA|NA|TRBV4-3
CASSQEEGHRGYTF
TGCGCCAGCAGCCAAGAGGAGGGTCACCGGGGCTACACCTTC
>TRBJ2-3|TRBD2|NA|TRBV7-7
CASSLGLDRTDTQYF
TGTGCCAGCAGCCTGGGACTAGATCGTACAGATACGCAGTATTTT
>TRBJ1-4|NA|NA|TRBV9
CASSRRGEKLFF
TGTGCCAGCAGCAGACGAGGTGAAAAACTGTTTTTT
>TRBJ1-1|TRBD1|NA|TRBV12-5
CASGQDPGQKGTEAFF
TGTGCTAGTGGTCAAGACCCGGGACAGAAGGGCACTGAAGCTTTCTTT
>TRBJ2-1|TRBD2|NA|TRBV29-1
CSVRVLAAYNEQFF
TGCAGCGTTCGAGTACTAGCGGCCTACAATGAGCAGTTCTTC
>TRBJ2-5|TRBD1|NA|TRBV28
CASSPTGELETQYF
TGTGCCAGCAGTCCTACAGGGGAACTAGAGACCCAGTACTTC
>TRBJ1-3|NA|NA|TRBV7-2
CASSLDAGSDTIYF
TGTGCCAGCAGCTTAGACGCCGGTTCGGACACCATATATTTT
>TRBJ2-3|TRBD1|NA|TRBV9
CASSVDRGTDTQYF
TGTGCCAGCAGCGTAGACAGGGGTACAGATACGCAGTATTTT
>TRBJ2-1|NA|NA|TRBV7-9
CASSVDSAGKQFF
TGTGCCAGCAGCGTGGACAGCGCCGGGAAGCAGTTCTTC
>TRBJ1-4|NA|NA|TRBV27
CASSLSWRGGNEKLFF
TGTGCCAGCAGTTTATCGTGGAGGGGGGGAAATGAAAAACTGTTTTTT
>TRBJ2-7|TRBD1|NA|TRBV7-9
CASSYSPGTATSYEQYF
TGTGCCAGCAGCTACAGCCCAGGGACAGCTACCTCCTACGAGCAGTACTTC
>TRBJ1-1|NA|NA|TRBV4-3
CASSQVLTANTEAFF
TGCGCCAGCAGCCAAGTGTTGACAGCGAACACTGAAGCTTTCTTT
>TRBJ1-2|NA|NA|TRBV19
CASSTDLNGYTF
TGTGCCAGTAGTACCGACTTAAATGGCTACACCTTC
>TRBJ2-3|NA|NA|TRBV10-3
CAISPAGTDTQYF
TGTGCCATCAGTCCCGCGGGCACAGATACGCAGTATTTT
>TRBJ2-1|NA|once|TRBV4-3
CASSQGLDAPLYNEQFF
TGCGCCAGCAGCCAAGGACTGGATGCCCCGCTGTACAATGAGCAGTTCTTC
>TRBJ2-7|TRBD2|NA|TRBV28
CASSFAGGGYEQYF
TGTGCCAGCAGTTTTGCGGGGGGAGGCTACGAGCAGTACTTC
>TRBJ2-2|NA|NA|TRBV9
CASSVPSTPNTGELFF
TGTGCCAGCAGCGTCCCCTCGACTCCGAACACCGGGGAGCTGTTTTTT
>TRBJ2-5|NA|NA|TRBV6-6
CASSLSGTKETQYF
TGTGCCAGCAGTTTGTCCGGGACAAAAGAGACCCAGTACTTC
>TRBJ2-3|NA|NA|TRBV29-1
CSVGSPADTQYF
TGCAGCGTCGGGAGTCCAGCCGATACGCAGTATTTT
>TRBJ2-1|TRBD1|NA|TRBV7-9
CASSSGQGQGDEQFF
TGTGCCAGCAGCTCAGGACAGGGGCAAGGGGATGAGCAGTTCTTC
>TRBJ1-2|NA|NA|TRBV18
CASSPLGGDYGYTF
TGTGCCAGCTCCCCCTTAGGAGGGGACTATGGCTACACCTTC
>TRBJ2-1|NA|NA|TRBV15
CATSRDLGQGNNEQFF
TGTGCCACCAGCAGAGATCTAGGCCAGGGGAACAATGAGCAGTTCTTC
>TRBJ1-5|TRBD1|NA|TRBV6-5
CASRSTGISNQPQHF
TGTGCCAGCAGGTCGACAGGGATTAGCAATCAGCCCCAGCATTTT
>TRBJ2-7|NA|once|TRBV6-6
CAPRAGETYEQYF
TGTGCCCCGAGGGCAGGGGAAACTTACGAGCAGTACTTC
>TRBJ1-1|NA|NA|TRBV5-1
CASSAWGEDTEAFF
TGCGCCAGCTCAGCTTGGGGAGAGGACACTGAAGCTTTCTTT
>TRBJ1-2|NA|NA|TRBV21-1
CASSKAPGNYGYTF
TGTGCCAGCAGCAAAGCTCCGGGGAACTATGGCTACACCTTC
>TRBJ1-1|TRBD1|NA|TRBV30
CAWMGDSNTEAFF
TGTGCCTGGATGGGGGACAGCAACACTGAAGCTTTCTTT
>TRBJ2-7|NA|NA|TRBV4-3
CASSQVSDLGDYEQYF
TGCGCCAGCAGCCAAGTGAGTGACCTAGGGGATTACGAGCAGTACTTC
>TRBJ1-2|TRBD1|few|TRBV14
CASRLTGGNGYTF
TGTGCCAGCAGACTTACAGGGGGGAATGGCTACACCTTC
>TRBJ1-1|TRBD1|NA|TRBV23-1
CASTETGTGEGSTEAFF
TGCGCCAGCACGGAGACCGGGACAGGGGAAGGAAGCACTGAAGCTTTCTTT
>TRBJ2-1|TRBD2|NA|TRBV28
CASSLKVGTSGRNEQFF
TGTGCCAGCAGTTTAAAGGTCGGGACTAGCGGGAGGAATGAGCAGTTCTTC
>TRBJ2-1|NA|NA|TRBV9
CASSGPEQSTAGHEQFF
TGTGCCAGCAGCGGACCCGAGCAGTCTACCGCGGGACATGAGCAGTTCTTC